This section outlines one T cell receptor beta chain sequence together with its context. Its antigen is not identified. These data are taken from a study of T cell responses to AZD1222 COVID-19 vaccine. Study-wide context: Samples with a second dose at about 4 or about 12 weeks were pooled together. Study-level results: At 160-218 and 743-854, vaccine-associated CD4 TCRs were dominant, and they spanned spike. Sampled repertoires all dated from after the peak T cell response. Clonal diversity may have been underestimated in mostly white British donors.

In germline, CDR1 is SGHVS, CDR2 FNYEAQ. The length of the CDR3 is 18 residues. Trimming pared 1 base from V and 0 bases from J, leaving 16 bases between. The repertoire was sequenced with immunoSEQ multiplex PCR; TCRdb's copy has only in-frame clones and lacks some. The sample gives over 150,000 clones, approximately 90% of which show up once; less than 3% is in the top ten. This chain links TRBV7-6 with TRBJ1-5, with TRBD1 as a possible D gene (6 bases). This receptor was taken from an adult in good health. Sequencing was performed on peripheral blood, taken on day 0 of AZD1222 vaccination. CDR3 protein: CASSLDYSDRDSNQPQHF. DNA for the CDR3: TGTGCCAGCAGCTTAGATTATTCGGACAGAGATAGCAATCAGCCCCAGCATTTT.